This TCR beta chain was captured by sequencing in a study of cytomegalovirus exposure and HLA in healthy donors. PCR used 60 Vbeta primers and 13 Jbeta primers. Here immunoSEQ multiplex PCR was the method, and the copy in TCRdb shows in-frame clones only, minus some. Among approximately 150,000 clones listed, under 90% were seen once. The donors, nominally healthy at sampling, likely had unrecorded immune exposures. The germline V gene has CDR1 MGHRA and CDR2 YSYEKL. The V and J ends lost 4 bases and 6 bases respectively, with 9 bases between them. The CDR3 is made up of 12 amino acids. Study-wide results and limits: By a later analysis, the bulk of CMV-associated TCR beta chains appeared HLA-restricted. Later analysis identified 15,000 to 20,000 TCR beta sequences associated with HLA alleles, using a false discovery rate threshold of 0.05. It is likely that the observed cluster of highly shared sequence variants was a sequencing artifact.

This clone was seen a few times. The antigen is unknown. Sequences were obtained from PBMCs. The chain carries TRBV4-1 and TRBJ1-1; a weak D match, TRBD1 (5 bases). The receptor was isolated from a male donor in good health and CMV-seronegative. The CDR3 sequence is CASSRTGSEAFF. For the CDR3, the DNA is TGCGCCAGCAGCCGAACAGGTTCTGAAGCTTTCTTT.